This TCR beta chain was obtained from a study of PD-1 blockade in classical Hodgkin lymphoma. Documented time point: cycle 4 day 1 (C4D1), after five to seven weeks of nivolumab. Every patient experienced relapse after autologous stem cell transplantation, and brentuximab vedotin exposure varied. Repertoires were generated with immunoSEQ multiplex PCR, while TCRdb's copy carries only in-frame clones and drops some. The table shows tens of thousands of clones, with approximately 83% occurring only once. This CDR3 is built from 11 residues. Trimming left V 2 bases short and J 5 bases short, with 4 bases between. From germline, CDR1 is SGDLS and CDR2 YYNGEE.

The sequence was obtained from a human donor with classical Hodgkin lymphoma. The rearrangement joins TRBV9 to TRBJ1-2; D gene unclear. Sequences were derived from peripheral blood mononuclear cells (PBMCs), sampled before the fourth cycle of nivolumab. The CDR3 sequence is CASSVGYGYTF. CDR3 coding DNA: TGTGCCAGCAGCGTGGGGTATGGCTACACCTTC.